The entry below describes one T cell receptor beta chain. The germline V gene has CDR1 SEHNR and CDR2 FQNEAQ (reference sequence). V was shortened by 5 bases and J by 1 base, with 10 bases between the two germline ends. This CDR3 has 14 residues. Unique molecular identifiers (one per individual cDNA molecule) were attached. TCRdb processed the 5' RACE reads anew with MiXCR; each CDR3 protein has one entry. Of 120,000 or so distinct CDR3 sequences listed, over 9.5% were seen once; the top ten hold 3% to 4.5%. The entry originates in a study of early T cells in non-severe SARS-CoV-2 infection. As for the study in general: Sequenced material consisted of bulk RNA (from unsorted whole blood), and chains were unpaired.

The clonotype comes from an adult who was a healthcare worker with PCR-confirmed SARS-CoV-2 infection or an uninfected control (not recorded which). The source was whole blood, collected at baseline. The chain employs TRBV7-9 and TRBJ2-3; D is undetermined. The CDR3 loop reads CASSDRRGTDTQYF. The CDR3 DNA reads as TGTGCCAGCAGCGATAGACGGGGCACAGATACGCAGTATTTT.